These T cell receptor beta chains were read from a single sample in a study of blood T cell repertoires in COVID-19. Libraries were prepared by immunoSEQ multiplex PCR; TCRdb keeps only in-frame clonotypes and omits some of them. The data hold approximately 300,000 clones, with approximately 90% observed a single time. The sequenced material came from peripheral blood. These receptors all come from a man aged 18 to 30 with active or convalescent COVID-19. Both conserved end residues are part of each CDR3. Fields, in order: D gene, clone size, CDR3 length, V gene, J gene, CDR3 protein, CDR3 DNA. D genes are given only for firm matches. Size tells how often a clone was seen (once, few, many) or the class of an expanded clone, and some rows leave it out.

.	.	17	TRBV15	TRBJ2-1	CATSFPGGTRAGNEQFF	TGTGCCACCAGCTTCCCCGGAGGGACTCGCGCCGGGAATGAGCAGTTCTTC
.	.	12	TRBV29-1	TRBJ2-5	CSVERQGRTQYF	TGCAGCGTTGAACGGCAGGGAAGGACCCAGTACTTC
.	.	14	TRBV2	TRBJ1-1	CASSAPAGGTEAFF	TGTGCCAGCAGTGCCCCGGCCGGAGGGACTGAAGCTTTCTTT
.	.	13	TRBV28	TRBJ2-2	CASWQENTGELFF	TGTGCCAGCTGGCAGGAGAACACCGGGGAGCTGTTTTTT
.	.	14	TRBV5-6	TRBJ2-7	CASSLWRSAYEQYF	TGTGCCAGCAGCTTGTGGAGGTCAGCCTACGAGCAGTACTTC
TRBD2	.	16	TRBV4-2	TRBJ2-3	CASSQAGAGGPDTQYF	TGTGCCAGCAGCCAAGCAGGAGCGGGAGGGCCGGATACGCAGTATTTT
.	.	14	TRBV2	TRBJ1-1	CASIPGRGGTEAFF	TGTGCCAGCATACCCGGTAGGGGAGGGACTGAAGCTTTCTTT
TRBD2	.	15	TRBV19	TRBJ2-1	CASSTSGSSYNEQFF	TGTGCCAGTAGTACTAGCGGGAGCTCCTACAATGAGCAGTTCTTC
.	.	16	TRBV15	TRBJ1-3	CATSRDGIYLGNTIYF	TGTGCCACCAGCAGAGATGGCATTTACCTTGGAAACACCATATATTTT
TRBD2	.	16	TRBV5-6	TRBJ2-5	CASSLVGGTMQETQYF	TGTGCCAGCAGCTTGGTGGGCGGGACTATGCAAGAGACCCAGTACTTC
TRBD1	.	16	TRBV7-9	TRBJ2-7	CASSAKSPSGGYEQYF	TGTGCCAGCAGCGCCAAAAGCCCCTCAGGGGGTTACGAGCAGTACTTC
TRBD2	.	17	TRBV24-1	TRBJ2-1	CATSDPGLASPGGEQFF	TGTGCCACCAGTGATCCTGGACTAGCCTCTCCGGGTGGTGAGCAGTTCTTC
.	.	13	TRBV29-1	TRBJ2-7	CSVEDPSSYEQYF	TGCAGCGTTGAAGATCCCAGTTCCTACGAGCAGTACTTC
.	few	15	TRBV3-1/TRBV3-2	TRBJ2-1	CASSQVGEAYNEQFF	TGTGCCAGCAGCCAAGTAGGGGAGGCCTACAATGAGCAGTTCTTC
TRBD1	.	15	TRBV19	TRBJ2-1	CASSPRTGGDNEQFF	TGTGCCAGTAGTCCCCGGACAGGGGGCGACAATGAGCAGTTCTTC
.	.	15	TRBV5-8	TRBJ2-1	CASSAPEYTYNEQFF	TGTGCCAGCAGCGCCCCGGAGTACACCTACAATGAGCAGTTCTTC
.	.	14	TRBV6-5	TRBJ2-7	CASSPPAADHEQYF	TGTGCCAGCAGTCCCCCGGCGGCCGACCACGAGCAGTACTTC
.	.	16	TRBV5-1	TRBJ2-3	CASSLTAGHSTDTQYF	TGCGCCAGCAGCCTCACAGCGGGACACAGCACAGATACGCAGTATTTT
.	.	17	TRBV19	TRBJ1-1	CASSIGRGGEMNTEAFF	TGTGCCAGTAGTATAGGGCGGGGGGGCGAAATGAACACTGAAGCTTTCTTT
.	.	13	TRBV4-3	TRBJ1-1	CASSQLIGAEAFF	TGCGCCAGCAGCCAATTAATCGGAGCTGAAGCTTTCTTT
.	.	12	TRBV24-1	TRBJ2-3	CATSAGTDTQYF	TGTGCCACCAGTGCCGGGACAGATACGCAGTATTTT
.	.	13	TRBV2	TRBJ2-7	CASSEATGSEQYF	TGTGCCAGCAGTGAAGCAACAGGTAGCGAGCAGTACTTC
TRBD2	.	16	TRBV24-1	TRBJ2-6	CATSGGRGSGANVLTF	TGTGCCACCAGTGGGGGGAGGGGCTCTGGGGCCAACGTCCTGACTTTC
TRBD2	.	17	TRBV6-6	TRBJ2-2	CASSRHRAGENTGELFF	TGTGCCAGCAGTCGTCATAGGGCGGGGGAAAACACCGGGGAGCTGTTTTTT
TRBD2	.	15	TRBV4-3	TRBJ2-3	CASSQQRGGSDTQYF	TGCGCCAGCAGCCAACAGCGGGGGGGCTCAGATACGCAGTATTTT
.	.	15	TRBV6-6	TRBJ2-7	CASTTTAGRYYEQYF	TGTGCCAGCACCACTACAGCGGGTCGGTACTACGAGCAGTACTTC
TRBD1	once	16	TRBV28	TRBJ1-5	CASSPIGRGHNQPQHF	TGTGCCAGCAGCCCCATTGGCAGGGGGCACAATCAGCCCCAGCATTTT
.	once	16	TRBV4-3	TRBJ1-4	CASSQDPPGSIEKLFF	TGCGCCAGCAGCCAAGATCCCCCGGGGAGTATAGAAAAACTGTTTTTT
TRBD1	.	16	TRBV28	TRBJ1-3	CASSPGQGPSGNTIYF	TGTGCCAGCAGCCCGGGACAGGGGCCTTCTGGAAACACCATATATTTT
.	.	12	TRBV12-3/TRBV12-4	TRBJ1-1	CASTFSGTEAFF	TGTGCCAGCACATTCTCGGGGACTGAAGCTTTCTTT
.	.	14	TRBV7-9	TRBJ1-4	CASSLGGEMVKLFF	TGTGCCAGCAGCTTAGGCGGGGAAATGGTTAAACTGTTTTTT
.	.	16	TRBV4-3	TRBJ2-7	CASSQDRAGLSYEQYF	TGCGCCAGCAGCCAAGATCGGGCCGGACTATCCTACGAGCAGTACTTC
TRBD1	.	15	TRBV5-1	TRBJ2-7	CASSLAQDRSYEQYF	TGCGCCAGCAGCTTGGCCCAGGACAGGAGCTACGAGCAGTACTTC
.	.	15	TRBV4-3	TRBJ1-6	CASSQESGPNSPLHF	TGCGCCAGCAGCCAAGAATCTGGCCCGAATTCACCCCTCCACTTT
TRBD2	.	18	TRBV9	TRBJ2-1	CASSGGLAGGTSYNEQFF	TGTGCCAGCAGTGGTGGACTAGCGGGGGGAACCTCCTACAATGAGCAGTTCTTC
.	few	14	TRBV9	TRBJ1-4	CASSDGAGNEKLFF	TGTGCCAGCAGCGATGGGGCAGGGAATGAAAAACTGTTTTTT
TRBD1	.	16	TRBV24-1	TRBJ2-5	CATSDLTGGFGETQYF	TGTGCCACCAGTGATTTGACAGGGGGTTTTGGAGAGACCCAGTACTTC
.	.	14	TRBV11-2	TRBJ2-7	CASSLVTGAYEQYF	TGTGCCAGCAGCTTAGTCACGGGAGCTTACGAGCAGTACTTC
TRBD1	.	14	TRBV5-1	TRBJ2-1	CASTDDRGNNEQFF	TGCGCCAGCACCGACGACAGGGGAAACAATGAGCAGTTCTTC
TRBD2	.	17	TRBV9	TRBJ2-5	CASSVGGLAGGQETQYF	TGTGCCAGCAGCGTCGGAGGACTAGCGGGAGGGCAAGAGACCCAGTACTTC
.	.	15	TRBV6-4	TRBJ1-1	CASSDGGRVNTEAFF	TGTGCCAGCAGTGACGGGGGCAGAGTGAACACTGAAGCTTTCTTT
.	.	14	TRBV10-2	TRBJ2-5	CASSEDPLGGTQYF	TGCGCCAGCAGTGAGGATCCATTAGGAGGGACCCAGTACTTC
.	.	14	TRBV6-5	TRBJ2-1	CASSRSNSYNEQFF	TGTGCCAGCAGTAGATCTAATTCCTACAATGAGCAGTTCTTC
.	.	15	TRBV4-3	TRBJ2-7	CASSQDRGRNYEQYF	TGCGCCAGCAGCCAAGATCGCGGCAGAAACTACGAGCAGTACTTC
.	.	12	TRBV10-2	TRBJ2-7	CASTPVSHEQYF	TGCGCCAGCACCCCAGTCTCCCACGAGCAGTACTTC
.	.	14	TRBV2	TRBJ1-2	CASSQSTGTYGYTF	TGTGCCAGCAGTCAGAGCACCGGGACTTATGGCTACACCTTC
.	.	14	TRBV27	TRBJ1-6	CASSLGRGFSPLHF	TGTGCCAGCAGTTTAGGTAGGGGGTTCTCACCCCTCCACTTT
.	.	16	TRBV12-5	TRBJ1-4	CASGPGWAGDNEKLFF	TGTGCTAGTGGTCCGGGTTGGGCAGGGGATAATGAAAAACTGTTTTTT
TRBD1	.	16	TRBV7-8	TRBJ1-5	CASSLHRGRSNQPQHF	TGTGCCAGCAGCTTGCACAGGGGGCGCAGTAATCAGCCCCAGCATTTT
.	.	12	TRBV7-9	TRBJ2-5	CASSLPEKTQYF	TGTGCCAGCAGCTTACCCGAGAAGACCCAGTACTTC
TRBD1	.	16	TRBV11-2	TRBJ1-6	CASSLAGTGRNSPLHF	TGTGCCAGCAGCTTAGCAGGGACAGGGAGAAATTCACCCCTCCACTTT
.	few	12	TRBV7-9	TRBJ1-1	CASSLVEWGAFF	TGTGCCAGCAGCTTAGTGGAGTGGGGCGCTTTCTTT
TRBD1	.	15	TRBV25-1	TRBJ1-1	CASSEDGQGWTEAFF	TGTGCCAGCAGTGAGGATGGACAGGGGTGGACTGAAGCTTTCTTT
.	.	13	TRBV3-1/TRBV3-2	TRBJ1-1	CASSQVGGTEAFF	TGTGCCAGCAGCCAAGTAGGGGGCACTGAAGCTTTCTTT
TRBD1	few	14	TRBV27	TRBJ1-5	CASSSLTGYQPQHF	TGTGCCAGCAGTTCCCTGACAGGGTATCAGCCCCAGCATTTT
.	.	13	TRBV18	TRBJ1-1	CASSPPGGAEAFF	TGTGCCAGCTCACCTCCTGGCGGGGCTGAAGCTTTCTTT
TRBD2	.	19	TRBV7-9	TRBJ2-7	CASSVPGTSGGTSIYEQYF	TGTGCCAGCAGCGTCCCCGGGACTAGCGGGGGAACCTCCATCTACGAGCAGTACTTC